This T cell receptor beta chain derives from a study of T cells in localized non-small cell lung cancer. The protocol was immunoSEQ multiplex PCR, while the TCRdb copy is restricted to in-frame clones and leaves out a portion. The sample shows 2,000 to 2,500 clones, approximately 22% of them seen only once. As for this clone: One junction end does not reproduce the germline sequence, and a read error may be involved.

From germline, CDR1 is MNHGY and CDR2 SAAAGT. The CDR3 extends over 12 amino acids. This rearrangement joins TRBV6-8 to TRBJ1-1; D is possibly TRBD1 (6 bases). The source is a man aged 40-75 years with stage I lung adenocarcinoma. Sequencing was performed on lung tumor tissue, taken before any cancer treatment. The CDR3 DNA reads as TGTGCCAGCAGGGAACCAGGGGATGAAACTTTCTTT. It specifies CASREPGDETFF.